This TCR beta chain was captured by sequencing in a study of blood T cells in healthy people across ages. For every donor, a draw yielded roughly 9.3 milliliters of peripheral blood. Through a sample-barcoded 5' primer and a J-beta primer mix, a second PCR was run for 7 to 11 cycles. Each CDR3 protein gets one entry after TCRdb re-called the 5' RACE reads with MiXCR. The sample has over 1,500,000 distinct CDR3 sequences; approximately 39% are singletons. The CDR3 is 17 amino acids. V lost 0 bases, J lost 3 bases, and 18 bases lay in between. Germline V gene lookup returns CDR1 SGHDT and CDR2 YYEEEE. The chain combines TRBV5-6 with TRBJ1-1; D remains unclear. The sequenced sample was blood. The receptor's source is a human donor in good health. This CDR3 is CASSLEWGEFGYTEAFF. Here the CDR3 DNA reads TGTGCCAGCAGCTTGGAATGGGGAGAGTTTGGGTACACTGAAGCTTTCTTT.